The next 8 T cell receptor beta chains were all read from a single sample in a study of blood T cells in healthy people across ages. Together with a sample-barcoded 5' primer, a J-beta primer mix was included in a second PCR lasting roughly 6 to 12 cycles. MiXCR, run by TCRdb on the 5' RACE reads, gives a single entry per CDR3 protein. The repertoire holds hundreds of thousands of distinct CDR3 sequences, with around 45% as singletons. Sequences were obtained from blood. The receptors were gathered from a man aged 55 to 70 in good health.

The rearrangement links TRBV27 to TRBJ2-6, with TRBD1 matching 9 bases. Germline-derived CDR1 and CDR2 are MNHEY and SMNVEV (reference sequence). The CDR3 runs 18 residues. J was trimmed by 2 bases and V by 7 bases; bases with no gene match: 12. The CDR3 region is CASTDRGISLAGANVLTF. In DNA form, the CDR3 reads TGTGCCAGCACCGACAGGGGGATTAGTCTTGCTGGGGCCAACGTCCTGACTTTC.

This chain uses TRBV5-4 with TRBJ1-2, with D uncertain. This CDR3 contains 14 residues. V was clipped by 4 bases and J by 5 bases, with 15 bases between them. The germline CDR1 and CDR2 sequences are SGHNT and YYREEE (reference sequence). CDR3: CASSLPGIGYGYTF. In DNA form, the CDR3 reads TGTGCCAGCAGCCTGCCCGGAATTGGGTATGGCTACACCTTC.

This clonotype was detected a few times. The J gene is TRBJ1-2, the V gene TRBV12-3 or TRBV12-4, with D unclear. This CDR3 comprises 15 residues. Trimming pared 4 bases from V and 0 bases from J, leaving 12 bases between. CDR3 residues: CASSSRITANYGYTF. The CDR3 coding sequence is TGTGCCAGCAGTTCACGTATAACAGCTAACTATGGCTACACCTTC.

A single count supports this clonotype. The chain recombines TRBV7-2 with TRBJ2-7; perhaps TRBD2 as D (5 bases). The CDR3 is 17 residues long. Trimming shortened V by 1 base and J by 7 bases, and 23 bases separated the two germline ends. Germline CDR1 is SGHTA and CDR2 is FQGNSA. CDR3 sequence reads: CASSLGSAGLTYNEQYF. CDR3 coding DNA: TGTGCCAGCAGCTTAGGTTCTGCGGGCCTTACCTACAATGAGCAGTACTTC.

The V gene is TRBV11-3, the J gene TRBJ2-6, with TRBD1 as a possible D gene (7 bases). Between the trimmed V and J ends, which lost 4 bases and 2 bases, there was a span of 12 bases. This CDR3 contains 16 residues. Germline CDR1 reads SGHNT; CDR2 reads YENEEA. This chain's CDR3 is CASSSGGITGANVLTF. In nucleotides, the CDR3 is TGTGCCAGCAGCTCAGGGGGGATAACTGGGGCCAACGTCCTGACTTTC.

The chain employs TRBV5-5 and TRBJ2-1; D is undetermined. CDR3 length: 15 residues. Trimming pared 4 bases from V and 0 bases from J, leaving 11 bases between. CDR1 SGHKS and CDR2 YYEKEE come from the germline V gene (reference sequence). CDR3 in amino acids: CASSLHLSSYNEQFF. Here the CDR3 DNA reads TGTGCCAGCAGCCTCCACTTAAGCTCCTACAATGAGCAGTTCTTC.

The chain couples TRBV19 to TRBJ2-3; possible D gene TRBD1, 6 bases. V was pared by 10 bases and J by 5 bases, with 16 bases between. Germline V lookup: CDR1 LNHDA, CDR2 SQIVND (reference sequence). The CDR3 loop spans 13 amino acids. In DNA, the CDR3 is TGTGCCACCGAAAACCCACAGGGAGATACGCAGTATTTT. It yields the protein CATENPQGDTQYF.

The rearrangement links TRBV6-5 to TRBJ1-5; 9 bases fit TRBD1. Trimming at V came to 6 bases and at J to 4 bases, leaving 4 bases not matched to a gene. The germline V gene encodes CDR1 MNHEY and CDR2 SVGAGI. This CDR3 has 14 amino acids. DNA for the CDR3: TGTGCCAGCAGGAGACAGGGGGGGAATCAGCCCCAGCATTTT. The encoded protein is CASRRQGGNQPQHF.